A selection of T cell receptor beta chains follows, all from one sample in a study of response to subunit inactivated influenza vaccine. Each CDR3 protein gets one entry after TCRdb re-called the RT-PCR reads with MiXCR. The table lists about 170,000 distinct CDR3 sequences, 12% of them singletons, with 25% to 35% in the top ten. These data were also reused for a study on T cells expressing NK-cell markers.

The sample was CD8+ T cells sorted from PBMCs, taken roughly 12 days after vaccination. The receptors were gathered from a man aged 50 to 60 who received an inactivated influenza vaccine. CDR3s include the opening cysteine and the closing phenylalanine or tryptophan. Fields, in order: V gene, clone size, CDR3 protein. Clone size is stated in some rows and not others, as once, few, many or a class when expanded.

>TRBV2|NA
CASSVYGAEAFF
>TRBV10-3|NA
CAISGGVGRTSYEQYF
>TRBV6-1|NA
CAISTGTGHNQPQHF
>TRBV12-3/TRBV12-4|NA
CASSLGASNQPQHF
>TRBV28|few
CASSPPPGQRRETQYF
>TRBV23-1|many
CASSPPGGKSNQPQHF
>TRBV28|NA
CASSLRGAEQYF
>TRBV14|NA
CASSSTTGQGSCEQYF
>TRBV4-2|NA
CASSQGWIAGGNEQFF
>TRBV7-9|few
CASSLDPVTYNEQFF
>TRBV12-3/TRBV12-4|NA
CASSTSGIETQYF
>TRBV19|NA
CASRDGGLYNEQFF
>TRBV20-1|few
CSAREPENYGYTF
>TRBV20-1|few
CSANRDRAYEQYF
>TRBV18|NA
CASSPGGQGTYEQYF
>TRBV6-1|few
CASSEAQGNQPQHF
>TRBV16|NA
CASSPTGSGEQYF
>TRBV7-9|NA
CASSLGKETQYF
>TRBV4-2|NA
CASSQGAASAYEQYF
>TRBV12-3/TRBV12-4|few
CASSKTGRAGEQYF
>TRBV12-5|NA
CASGLRSWRESNQPQHF
>TRBV4-2|many
CASSQGLDSPLHF
>TRBV7-8|NA
CASSLGTKVYEQYF
>TRBV6-1|few
CASAVGQSTGNTIYF
>TRBV7-6|few
CASSPLGLAGGVEQFF
>TRBV29-1|many
CSASNRDRETHSDIQYF